The 13 T cell receptor beta chains presented below share a single source sample, sequenced in a study of cytomegalovirus exposure and HLA in healthy donors. Here immunoSEQ multiplex PCR was the method, and the copy in TCRdb shows in-frame clones only, minus some. The sample has some 240,000 clones; approximately 83% are singletons. Sequencing was done on a sample of PBMCs. The source of these receptors is a woman in her 30s in good health and CMV-seropositive.

A few counts support this clone. This chain connects TRBV27 to TRBJ2-7, with 8 bases aligning to TRBD1. Trimming at V came to 5 bases and at J to 7 bases, leaving 7 bases not matched to a gene. Germline lookup yields CDR1 MNHEY and CDR2 SMNVEV (reference sequence). This CDR3 has 13 amino acids. Written as DNA, the CDR3 is TGTGCCAGCAGTCCAGGACAGGGTTGGGAGCAGTACTTC. Protein: CASSPGQGWEQYF.

V usage is TRBV14 and J usage is TRBJ2-2; tentative D call: TRBD1 (5 bases). The CDR3 spans 16 residues. Deletions cut 2 bases from V and 5 bases from J, with 15 bases between. The germline V gene has CDR1 SGHDN and CDR2 FVKESK. In DNA, the CDR3 is TGTGCCAGCAGCCAAATACAGGTTCTGGCTACCGGGGAGCTGTTTTTT. Amino acids: CASSQIQVLATGELFF.

The chain carries TRBV2 and TRBJ1-2; 9 nucleotides agree with TRBD1. With V trimmed by 6 bases and J by 7 bases, 6 bases remained unmatched. The germline V gene encodes CDR1 SNHLY and CDR2 FYNNEI. This CDR3 is 13 amino acids long. The CDR3 spells CASRTDRGRGYTF. CDR3 nucleotides: TGTGCCAGCAGGACGGACAGGGGCCGTGGCTACACCTTC.

At least ten counts were recorded for this clone. V is TRBV6-5 and J is TRBJ2-3; TRBD1 is a possible D gene (6 bases). V was clipped by 5 bases and J by 3 bases, with 15 bases between them. Germline V gene sequence: CDR1 MNHEY, CDR2 SVGAGI. This CDR3 has 15 residues. The CDR3 region is CASSPTGSWTDTQYF. In DNA form, the CDR3 reads TGTGCCAGCAGTCCCACAGGGTCATGGACAGATACGCAGTATTTT.

This rearrangement joins TRBV29-1 to TRBJ2-2; D perhaps matches TRBD2 (5 bases). CDR3 length: 13 residues. Trimming cost V 1 base and J 6 bases, with 9 bases left between them. Germline V CDR1 and CDR2: SQVTM, ANQGSEA. The CDR3 nucleotides are TGCAGCGTTGAAGGGTCGCGGGCCGGGGAGCTGTTTTTT. Its protein product is CSVEGSRAGELFF.

V and J are TRBV2 and TRBJ2-7; 9 bases fit TRBD1. CDR1 is SNHLY and CDR2 is FYNNEI in the germline V gene. This CDR3 region has 14 residues. The trim removed 4 bases at V and 2 bases at J, leaving 3 bases unmatched. DNA of the CDR3: TGTGCCAGCAGTGCGAGGACAGGGGCCTACGAGCAGTACTTC. Encoded protein: CASSARTGAYEQYF.

The rearrangement links TRBV27 to TRBJ1-5, with 12 bases aligning to TRBD1. CDR1 and CDR2 (germline): MNHEY, SMNVEV (reference sequence). The CDR3 covers 16 residues. J gave up 2 bases and V 5 bases, and 4 bases lay outside the gene matches. The CDR3 reads CASSTGTGGRNQPQHF. Here the CDR3 DNA reads TGTGCCAGCAGTACGGGGACAGGGGGCCGCAATCAGCCCCAGCATTTT.

Here the CDR3 reads CASSLARLDREETQYF. CDR3 bases: TGCGCCAGCAGCTTGGCTCGTTTAGACAGAGAAGAGACCCAGTACTTC. The chain has TRBV5-1 and TRBJ2-5, with a tentative D call TRBD1 (5 bases). Trimming removed 0 bases at V and 3 bases at J, with 15 bases between. The CDR3 totals 16 residues. In germline, CDR1 is SGHRS, CDR2 YFSETQ.

This clone was recorded many times. The rearrangement joins TRBV30 to TRBJ1-1; 9 nucleotides match TRBD1. The CDR3 consists of 14 residues. Germline V CDR1 and CDR2: GTSNPN, SVGIG (reference sequence). V lost 1 base and J lost 5; bases outside the gene matches: 5. CDR3: CAWSAWDRETEAFF. CDR3 sequence (DNA): TGTGCCTGGAGTGCGTGGGACAGGGAGACTGAAGCTTTCTTT.

This chain joins TRBV27 and TRBJ1-5; D possibly corresponds to TRBD1 (5 bases). The CDR3 spans 16 residues. V shed 5 bases and J shed 3 bases, with 17 bases lying between them. Germline V CDR1 and CDR2: MNHEY, SMNVEV (reference sequence). CDR3 nucleotide sequence: TGTGCCAGCAGTCTCCGAGGCGGACATTACAATCAGCCCCAGCATTTT. This codes for CASSLRGGHYNQPQHF.

Comments on this clone: Other nucleotide sequences from this sample produce the same CDR3. The chain uses TRBV9 and TRBJ2-2; TRBD2 is a possible D gene (6 bases). This CDR3 comprises 16 residues. Trimming took 4 bases from V and 5 from J, leaving 18 bases between them. The germline V gene has CDR1 SGDLS and CDR2 YYNGEE. CDR3 in DNA: TGTGCCAGCAGCCCTCAGGGACTTGGGGTGACCGGGGAGCTGTTTTTT. Residues: CASSPQGLGVTGELFF.

The V call is TRBV5-4, the J call TRBJ1-1, with TRBD1 matching over 8 bases. There are 15 residues in the CDR3. Germline CDR1 is SGHNT and CDR2 is YYREEE (reference sequence). J was trimmed by 1 base and V by 2 bases; bases with no gene match: 4. Written as DNA, the CDR3 is TGTGCCAGCAGCTTACAACAGGGGGAGAACACTGAAGCTTTCTTT. It yields the protein CASSLQQGENTEAFF.

This clone has a single count. CDR3: CASSLVREGTDTQYF. DNA of the CDR3: TGTGCCAGCAGCTTAGTACGGGAGGGCACAGATACGCAGTATTTT. The chain joins TRBV7-9 to TRBJ2-3; 7 bases agree with TRBD2. The CDR3 is 15 amino acids. After removal of 1 base from V and 1 base from J, the junction contained 2 bases not matched to a gene. Germline-derived CDR1 and CDR2 are SEHNR and FQNEAQ (reference sequence).